The 20 T cell receptor beta chains presented below share a single source sample, sequenced in a study of T cells after yellow fever vaccination. MiXCR was run by TCRdb on the 5' RACE reads, yielding one entry per CDR3 protein. Found here are just over 300,000 distinct CDR3 sequences, approximately 3.9% of them singletons; the top ten hold about a quarter. This sample comprised PBMCs, obtained on the day of the yellow fever booster vaccination. All receptors come from a man between 18 and 35 years old who received the YFV17D yellow fever vaccine.

This chain links TRBV5-1 with TRBJ1-1, with D unresolved. Between the trimmed V and J ends, which lost 4 bases and 3 bases, there was a span of 16 bases. The CDR3 has 15 residues. CDR1 is SGHRS, CDR2 YFSETQ, per germline. The CDR3 DNA follows: TGCGCCAGCAGCCGGGCTAGGGTTGGGGACACTGAAGCTTTCTTT. Translation gives CASSRARVGDTEAFF.

In this sample, this clonotype turned up many times. The J gene is TRBJ1-1, the V gene TRBV6-5; D gene unclear. This CDR3 has 11 amino acids. Looked up from germline, CDR1 is MNHEY and CDR2 is SVGAGI. The ends were cut back, 4 bases at V and 6 bases at J, with 6 bases in the middle. The CDR3 coding sequence is TGTGCCAGCAGTTGGGGATCTGAAGCTTTCTTT. Protein product: CASSWGSEAFF.

This clonotype occurred a few times. The rearrangement uses TRBV10-3 and TRBJ2-7; the match to TRBD2 covers 11 bases. With 0 bases clipped from V and 7 bases from J, the junction kept 2 bases outside the gene matches. CDR3 length: 14 residues. CDR1 ENHRY and CDR2 SYGVKD come from the germline V gene. For the CDR3, the DNA is TGTGCCATCAGTGAGTCGAGACTAGCGGGGGAGCAGTACTTC. It yields the protein CAISESRLAGEQYF.

V is TRBV5-1 and J is TRBJ2-1; D gene uncertain. The CDR3 sequence is 12 residues long. CDR1 and CDR2 from the germline V gene are SGHRS and YFSETQ. V was shortened by 0 bases and J by 16 bases, with 14 bases between the two germline ends. CDR3 nucleotide sequence: TGCGCCAGCAGCTTGGAGGGTAGCCTTCTTTTCTTC. Encoded protein: CASSLEGSLLFF.

This clonotype was found many times. The chain has TRBV27 and TRBJ1-5; 10 bases match TRBD1. The J segment lost 5 bases and the V segment lost 8 bases, leaving 3 bases of the junction unmatched. CDR1 MNHEY and CDR2 SMNVEV come from the germline V gene (reference sequence). The CDR3 extends over 13 amino acids. The CDR3 spells CASRGQGHQPQHF. The CDR3 DNA is TGTGCCAGCCGGGGACAGGGGCATCAGCCCCAGCATTTT.

At least ten counts were recorded for this clonotype. The chain employs TRBV29-1 and TRBJ1-2; D unresolved. V lost 7 bases and J lost 5, with 26 bases in between. Germline V CDR1 and CDR2: SQVTM, ANQGSEA. CDR3 size: 16 residues. The CDR3 coding sequence is TGCAGCGCTGACATCACGGACGTTACAGCGGGTTATGGCTACACCTTC. Translating gives CSADITDVTAGYGYTF.

At least ten counts were recorded for this clonotype. This chain connects TRBV6-1 to TRBJ2-1, with 11 bases fitting TRBD1. Per the germline V gene, CDR1 is MNHNS and CDR2 is SASEGT. Trimming cost V 6 bases and J 12 bases; bases outside gene matches: 7. CDR3 length: 13 amino acids. The CDR3 is CASRWTGGVGQFF. In DNA, the CDR3 is TGTGCCAGCAGGTGGACAGGGGGCGTCGGGCAGTTCTTC.

At least ten counts were recorded for this clonotype. The CDR3 is CASRPGEVYNEQFF. For the CDR3, the DNA is TGCGCCAGCCGCCCTGGGGAGGTTTACAATGAGCAGTTCTTC. V is TRBV5-1 and J is TRBJ2-1; D may be TRBD2 (6 bases). The V gene's germline CDR1 is SGHRS and CDR2 YFSETQ. V gave up 7 bases and J gave up 4 bases, with 15 bases separating them. The CDR3 extends over 14 amino acids.

This clonotype was seen a handful of times. The CDR3 here is CASSHRAGNYGYTF. CDR3 DNA: TGTGCCAGCAGTCACCGGGCAGGGAACTATGGCTACACCTTC. The chain employs TRBV11-1 and TRBJ1-2, with D perhaps matching TRBD1 (5 bases). V lost 6 bases and J 2 bases, leaving 13 bases between the germline ends. The CDR3 contains 14 residues. Germline assignment: CDR1 SGHAT and CDR2 FQDESV (reference sequence).

This clonotype has only a few counts. The chain couples TRBV29-1 to TRBJ2-7; possible D gene TRBD2, 5 bases. V dropped 1 base and J dropped 2 bases, with 18 bases sitting between them. Germline V gene lookup returns CDR1 SQVTM and CDR2 ANQGSEA. CDR3 length: 16 amino acids. DNA of the CDR3: TGCAGCGTTGAAGTTACTACCAGCGGATTTCCCTACGAGCAGTACTTC. It codes for CSVEVTTSGFPYEQYF.

The V call is TRBV7-2, the J call TRBJ1-1, with TRBD1 as a possible D gene (5 bases). V was cut by 1 base and J by 4 bases, with 13 bases left in between. The germline gives CDR1 SGHTA, CDR2 FQGNSA. This CDR3 region has 15 residues. This chain's CDR3 is CASSLGWGRGTEAFF. CDR3 DNA: TGTGCCAGCAGCTTAGGGTGGGGTAGGGGCACTGAAGCTTTCTTT.

This clonotype has ten or more counts. The chain has TRBV11-2 and TRBJ2-1; 10 bases match TRBD2. Trimming at V came to 5 bases and at J to 8 bases, leaving 6 bases not matched to a gene. Germline V gene sequence: CDR1 SGHAT, CDR2 FQNNGV. The CDR3 sequence is 14 residues long. The CDR3 nucleotides are TGTGCCAGCAGCGACAGCGGGGGGGCCCATGAGCAGTTCTTC. Amino acids: CASSDSGGAHEQFF.

This clonotype came up a few times. The V call is TRBV7-2, the J call TRBJ1-3; D gene uncertain. Trimming took off 2 bases at V and 3 bases at J, with 5 bases between the two ends. CDR3 length: 13 residues. Germline CDR1 reads SGHTA; CDR2 reads FQGNSA. Written as DNA, the CDR3 is TGTGCCAGCAGCTTAATAAATGGAAACACCATATATTTT. The encoded protein is CASSLINGNTIYF.

This clonotype was seen ten or more times. The CDR3 loop reads CATSDPQTGAFVTQYF. The CDR3 nucleotides read TGTGCCACCAGTGATCCTCAGACAGGTGCTTTTGTTACGCAGTATTTT. The V call is TRBV24-1, the J call TRBJ2-3; tentative D call: TRBD1 (6 bases). Trimming stripped 3 bases from V and 8 bases from J, with 20 bases between. The germline V gene encodes CDR1 KGHDR and CDR2 SFDVKD. The CDR3 covers 16 residues.

This clonotype was seen ten or more times. V usage is TRBV5-1 and J usage is TRBJ2-3, with 8 bases lining up with TRBD2. Germline V CDR1 and CDR2: SGHRS, YFSETQ. The trim removed 2 bases at V and 5 bases at J, leaving 7 bases unmatched. This CDR3 region has 15 residues. The CDR3 loop reads CASSFVGGALDTQYF. DNA of the CDR3: TGCGCCAGCAGCTTCGTCGGGGGGGCTTTAGATACGCAGTATTTT.

This clonotype was counted only a few times. The junction departs from the called germline gene at one end, perhaps through a read error. This chain joins TRBV7-3 and TRBJ2-2; D is possibly TRBD2 (5 bases). The CDR3 runs 17 residues. Germline CDR1 and CDR2: SGHTA and FQGTGA. The CDR3 loop reads CASSLTPAGVDTGELIF. DNA of the CDR3: TGTGCCAGCAGCTTAACTCCGGCCGGGGTTGACACCGGGGAGCTGATTTTT.

This clonotype was picked up a small number of times. This chain connects TRBV19 to TRBJ1-2; possibly TRBD1 for D (5 bases). Germline V gives CDR1 LNHDA, CDR2 SQIVND (reference sequence). The CDR3 runs to 18 residues. V was shortened by 6 bases and J by 0 bases, with 23 bases between the two germline ends. The CDR3 sequence: CASRKIPGETVSNYGYTF. The CDR3 bases are TGTGCCAGTAGAAAAATCCCGGGGGAGACAGTCTCTAACTATGGCTACACCTTC.

The sample holds many counts of this clonotype. The chain joins TRBV5-1 to TRBJ1-3; D unresolved. The CDR3 sequence is 17 residues long. Germline V gives CDR1 SGHRS, CDR2 YFSETQ. V was shortened by 4 bases and J by 0 bases, with 17 bases between the two germline ends. The CDR3 region is CASSPTTQSSSGNTIYF. CDR3 in DNA: TGCGCCAGCAGCCCCACAACACAGTCGAGCTCTGGAAACACCATATATTTT.

There are a few counts of this clonotype. The V call is TRBV16, the J call TRBJ1-5; 9 bases are a match to TRBD1. Germline lookup yields CDR1 KGHSY and CDR2 FQNENV. The CDR3 loop spans 15 amino acids. The trim removed 0 bases at V and 5 bases at J, leaving 2 bases unmatched. CDR3 sequence reads: CASSQSGQGDQPQHF. The CDR3 bases are TGTGCCAGCAGCCAATCGGGACAGGGCGATCAGCCCCAGCATTTT. The full variable domain, in which reference TRBV16 and TRBJ1-5 provide the parts outside the CDR3, is GEEVAQTPKHLVRGEGQKAKLYCAPIKGHSYVFWYQQVLKNEFKFLISFQNENVFDETGMPKERFSAKCLPNSPCSLEIQATKLEDSAVYFCASSQSGQGDQPQHFGDGTRLSIL.

This chain connects TRBV7-2 to TRBJ1-6; D call uncertain. Germline assignment: CDR1 SGHTA and CDR2 FQGNSA. V lost 0 bases to trimming and J lost 6 bases, with 12 bases between them. The CDR3 has 16 amino acids. The CDR3 nucleotides are TGTGCCAGCAGCTTAGCCGGGGTTTGGGGTAATTCACCCCTCCACTTT. Its translation is CASSLAGVWGNSPLHF.